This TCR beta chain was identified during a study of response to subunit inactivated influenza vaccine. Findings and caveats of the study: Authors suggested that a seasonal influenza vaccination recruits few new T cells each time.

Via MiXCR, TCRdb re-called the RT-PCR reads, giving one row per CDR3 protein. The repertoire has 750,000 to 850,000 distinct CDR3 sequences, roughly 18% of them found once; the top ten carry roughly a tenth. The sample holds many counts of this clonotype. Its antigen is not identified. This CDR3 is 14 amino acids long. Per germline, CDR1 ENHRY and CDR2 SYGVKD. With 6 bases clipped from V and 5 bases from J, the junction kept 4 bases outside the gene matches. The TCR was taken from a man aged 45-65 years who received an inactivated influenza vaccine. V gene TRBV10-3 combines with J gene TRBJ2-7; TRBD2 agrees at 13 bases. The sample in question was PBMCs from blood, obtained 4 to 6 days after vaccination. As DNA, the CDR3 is TGTGCCATCAGCCTCGGGACTAGCGGGAACGAGCAGTACTTC. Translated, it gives CAISLGTSGNEQYF.